Shown below are 16 T cell receptor beta chains from a single sample sequenced in a study of human T cells and chemical hapten exposure. Sample time point: pre-sensitization, week 0. The treatment: therapeutic diphenylcyclopropenone sensitization with weekly scalp DPC. TCRdb processed the RACE reads anew with MiXCR; each CDR3 protein has one entry. The table lists about 260,000 distinct CDR3 sequences, 7% to 10% of them singletons. This specimen was whole blood, taken in connection with sensitization to the hapten diphenylcyclopropenone (DPC). Every receptor here comes from a woman aged 40 to 49 with alopecia areata. Some clones in this sample may be carry-over from other donors' samples.

In this sample, this clonotype turned up many times. The chain employs TRBV4-1 and TRBJ1-4; D ambiguous. Germline V CDR1 and CDR2: MGHRA, YSYEKL. V gave up 2 bases and J gave up 3 bases, with 13 bases separating them. The CDR3 length is 16 residues. CDR3 DNA: TGCGCCAGCAGCCAATCTAAGGGATCCGCTAATGAAAAACTGTTTTTT. It codes for CASSQSKGSANEKLFF.

The CDR3 spells CASSYSIRVTTDTQYF. CDR3 DNA: TGTGCCAGCAGTTACTCCATCAGGGTGACAACAGATACGCAGTATTTT. The genes are TRBV6-6 and TRBJ2-3; TRBD1 is a possible D gene (5 bases). This CDR3 region has 16 residues. In germline, CDR1 is MNHNY, CDR2 SVGAGI (reference sequence). Trimming took 0 bases from V and 3 from J, leaving 13 bases between them.

This clonotype was observed a handful of times. The chain combines TRBV7-9 with TRBJ2-7; D is possibly TRBD1 (5 bases). Germline V lookup: CDR1 SEHNR, CDR2 FQNEAQ (reference sequence). With 1 base removed from V and 0 bases from J, the gap between germline ends came to 7 bases. The CDR3 length is 14 residues. Written as DNA, the CDR3 is TGTGCCAGCAGCTTAGGACAGCTCTCCTACGAGCAGTACTTC. It specifies CASSLGQLSYEQYF.

The gene calls are TRBV7-9 and TRBJ2-1; D is undetermined. The CDR3 runs 14 residues. The V end was cut by 1 base, the J end by 8 bases, with 12 bases between. Germline V gives CDR1 SEHNR, CDR2 FQNEAQ (reference sequence). The CDR3 protein is CASSLVSVIDEQFF. Here the CDR3 DNA reads TGTGCCAGCAGCTTAGTTTCTGTTATCGATGAGCAGTTCTTC.

The rearrangement links TRBV20-1 to TRBJ2-1, with D perhaps matching TRBD2 (7 bases). The germline gives CDR1 DFQATT, CDR2 SNEGSKA (reference sequence). The CDR3 covers 15 residues. V was clipped by 4 bases and J by 2 bases, with 15 bases between them. The CDR3 reads CSATRGGGPYNEQFF. The CDR3 nucleotides read TGCAGTGCTACCCGTGGGGGGGGGCCCTACAATGAGCAGTTCTTC.

This clonotype was picked up a small number of times. The J gene is TRBJ1-4, the V gene TRBV5-6; weak D call: TRBD1 (5 bases). The CDR3 has 14 residues. The V and J ends lost 4 bases and 6 bases respectively, with 13 bases between them. The V gene's germline CDR1 is SGHDT and CDR2 YYEEEE. The CDR3 bases are TGTGCCAGCAGCCCTATTGGAGGGGATGAAAAACTGTTTTTT. This encodes CASSPIGGDEKLFF.

V usage is TRBV10-3 and J usage is TRBJ2-1, with TRBD2 matching over 11 bases. V was clipped by 7 bases and J by 3 bases; unmatched bases: 8. The germline V gene encodes CDR1 ENHRY and CDR2 SYGVKD. This CDR3 is built from 16 residues. The CDR3 nucleotides read TGTGCCATCACTCCTAGCGGGAGGACTCTCTACAATGAGCAGTTCTTC. Amino acid sequence: CAITPSGRTLYNEQFF.

This clonotype showed up just a few times. The chain joins TRBV4-3 to TRBJ2-1; 7 positions match TRBD1. V lost 4 bases to trimming and J lost 10 bases; unmatched junction nucleotides: 4. This CDR3 is 12 amino acids long. Germline V lookup: CDR1 LGHNA, CDR2 YSLEER. CDR3 DNA sequence: TGCGCCAGCAGCCCTCAGACAGGGGAGCAGTTCTTC. Amino acid sequence: CASSPQTGEQFF.

At least ten counts were recorded for this clonotype. The chain links TRBV6-1 to TRBJ1-2, with 8 bases matching TRBD1. J was trimmed by 0 bases and V by 2 bases; bases with no gene match: 5. CDR3 length: 16 amino acids. From germline, CDR1 is MNHNS and CDR2 SASEGT. CDR3 nucleotides: TGTGCCAGCAGTGAATGGACAGGGACCTCTAACTATGGCTACACCTTC. It translates to CASSEWTGTSNYGYTF.

This clonotype was counted ten times or more. The gene calls are TRBV20-1 and TRBJ1-1, with D uncertain. V lost 5 bases to trimming and J lost 2 bases, with 9 bases between them. This CDR3 is built from 12 residues. The germline V gene encodes CDR1 DFQATT and CDR2 SNEGSKA (reference sequence). The CDR3 sequence: CSAWGGNTEAFF. Here the CDR3 DNA reads TGCAGTGCTTGGGGTGGAAACACTGAAGCTTTCTTT.

Ten or more counts support this clonotype. The V and J genes are TRBV4-1 and TRBJ2-5; D could derive from TRBD1 or TRBD2 (5 bases each). This CDR3 spans 13 amino acids. V shed 4 bases and J shed 7 bases, with 13 bases lying between them. Per the germline V gene, CDR1 is MGHRA and CDR2 is YSYEKL. The CDR3 coding sequence is TGCGCCAGCAGCCCGGGGACCGGAGGGACCCAGTACTTC. It yields the protein CASSPGTGGTQYF.

The rearrangement joins TRBV5-1 to TRBJ2-7; D not certain. V was clipped by 4 bases and J by 3 bases, with 20 bases between them. This CDR3 spans 16 amino acids. In germline, CDR1 is SGHRS, CDR2 YFSETQ. CDR3 DNA sequence: TGCGCCAGCAGCATCGACTCCGGCCGTAGGGTCTACGAGCAGTACTTC. This encodes CASSIDSGRRVYEQYF.

This clonotype was found a few times. V and J are TRBV28 and TRBJ1-2, with D unresolved. V was shortened by 3 bases and J by 8 bases, with 7 bases between the two germline ends. CDR3 length: 11 amino acids. Germline-derived CDR1 and CDR2 are MDHEN and SYDVKM. CDR3 in amino acids: CASSLGRGYTF. Here the CDR3 DNA reads TGTGCCAGCAGTTTGGGGAGGGGCTACACCTTC.

This sequence joins TRBV28 and TRBJ2-7; D gene uncertain. The CDR3 is made up of 14 amino acids. Deletions cut 5 bases from V and 1 base from J, with 12 bases between. Germline CDR1 MDHEN, CDR2 SYDVKM. The DNA for the CDR3 is TGTGCCAGCAGTCTCCTCGGGCATTCCTACGAGCAGTACTTC. This sequence encodes CASSLLGHSYEQYF.

At least ten counts were recorded for this clonotype. CDR3 nucleotides: TGCGCCAGCAGCCAAGATACGGAGGGCTCTGGGGCCAACGTCCTGACTTTC. Translation: CASSQDTEGSGANVLTF. This sequence joins TRBV4-3 and TRBJ2-6, with D tentatively TRBD2 (6 bases). CDR3 length equals 17 residues. With 0 bases removed from V and 0 bases from J, the gap between germline ends came to 9 bases. Germline V gives CDR1 LGHNA, CDR2 YSLEER.

This clonotype has just a few counts. V gene TRBV6-5 combines with J gene TRBJ2-1; 8 bases fit TRBD2. Germline lookup yields CDR1 MNHEY and CDR2 SVGAGI. The CDR3 loop spans 17 amino acids. With V trimmed by 5 bases and J by 11 bases, 20 bases remained unmatched. CDR3 sequence reads: CASSPRPGTRGPMKQFF. For the CDR3, the DNA is TGTGCCAGCAGTCCCCGTCCCGGGACTAGGGGCCCTATGAAGCAGTTCTTC.